Below are 8 T cell receptor beta chains sequenced from a single sample in a study of shared clonotypes between healthy human individuals. The assay was immunoSEQ multiplex PCR, and TCRdb's table has in-frame clones only and misses some. The sample contains about half a million clones, about 74% of which appear only once. What was sequenced was PBMCs. Receptors were obtained from a middle-aged woman in good health. Some clones in this sample may be carry-over from other donors' samples.

This clone was observed a single time. A far larger clone is one base from this, pointing to a likely read error. Distinct nucleotide sequences in the sample also encode this CDR3. This rearrangement joins TRBV27 to TRBJ2-7; TRBD2 matches 11 bases. Per germline, CDR1 MNHEY and CDR2 SMNVEV (reference sequence). The CDR3 length is 17 residues. CDR3 sequence (DNA): TGTGCAAGCAGTGAACGGTCCCTTAGCGGGAGGGGGTACGAGCAGTACTTC. Amino acid sequence: CASSERSLSGRGYEQYF.

The rearrangement joins TRBV6-1 to TRBJ1-1, with D unresolved. The CDR3 contains 11 residues. Trimming shortened V by 7 bases and J by 4 bases, and 7 bases separated the two germline ends. Germline CDR1 reads MNHNS; CDR2 reads SASEGT. CDR3 sequence: CASITFTEAFF. The CDR3 DNA reads TGTGCCAGCATCACATTCACTGAAGCTTTCTTT.

This clone was seen only once. The CDR3 reads CASSLGQPNTEAFF. Here the CDR3 DNA reads TGTGCCAGCAGCTTGGGACAGCCGAACACTGAAGCTTTCTTT. J is TRBJ1-1 and V is TRBV5-4, with D maybe TRBD1 (5 bases). CDR1 and CDR2 from the germline V gene are SGHNT and YYREEE (reference sequence). This CDR3 region has 14 residues. Deletions cut 0 bases from V and 1 base from J, with 7 bases between.

At least ten counts were recorded for this clone. V and J are TRBV7-8 and TRBJ1-5, with D possibly TRBD1 on 6 matching bases. Between the trimmed V and J ends, which lost 5 bases and 3 bases, there was a span of 11 bases. The CDR3 runs to 14 residues. CDR1 and CDR2 from the germline V gene are SGHVS and FQNEAQ. The DNA for the CDR3 is TGTGCCAGCAGCCCCGGACAGTACAATCAGCCCCAGCATTTT. It yields the protein CASSPGQYNQPQHF. Based on the CDR3 plus reference TRBV7-8 and TRBJ1-5, the full variable domain is GAGVSQSPRYKVAKRGQDVALRCDPISGHVSLFWYQQALGQGPEFLTYFQNEAQLDKSGLPSDRFFAERPEGSVSTLKIQRTQQEDSAVYLCASSPGQYNQPQHFGDGTRLSIL.

This chain joins TRBV7-9 and TRBJ2-1; possibly TRBD2 for D (6 bases). CDR1 SEHNR and CDR2 FQNEAQ come from the germline V gene (reference sequence). The V end was cut by 5 bases, the J end by 0 bases, with 11 bases between. This CDR3 is 15 amino acids long. Here the CDR3 reads CASSPAGSSYNEQFF. In DNA form, the CDR3 reads TGTGCCAGCAGCCCCGCGGGGAGCTCCTACAATGAGCAGTTCTTC.

Notes on this clone: The sample holds other DNA sequences that translate to the same CDR3. The chain joins TRBV7-2 to TRBJ2-3; D might be TRBD2 (5 bases). Germline V CDR1 and CDR2: SGHTA, FQGNSA. This CDR3 has 15 amino acids. V was cut by 5 bases and J by 4 bases, with 16 bases left in between. The CDR3 loop reads CASSPDRVRADTQYF. The CDR3 DNA reads TGTGCCAGCAGCCCGGATAGGGTGAGGGCAGATACGCAGTATTTT.

This clone has only a few counts. The CDR3 DNA follows: TGCGCCACCTCGCCCTCAGGGAATGGCTACACCTTC. As protein: CATSPSGNGYTF. The chain combines TRBV5-1 with TRBJ1-2; maybe TRBD1 (5 bases). The CDR3 totals 12 residues. The germline gives CDR1 SGHRS, CDR2 YFSETQ. V dropped 9 bases and J dropped 6 bases, with 15 bases sitting between them.

This clone has at least ten counts. The chain joins TRBV6-4 to TRBJ2-2; TRBD2 aligns across 7 bases. Germline V gives CDR1 MRHNA, CDR2 SNTAGT. The junction had 4 bases not matched to a gene; V was cut back by 0 bases and J by 3 bases. The length of the CDR3 is 16 residues. DNA for the CDR3: TGTGCCAGCAGTGACTCCGTGGGAGGGCACACCGGGGAGCTGTTTTTT. Translated, it gives CASSDSVGGHTGELFF.